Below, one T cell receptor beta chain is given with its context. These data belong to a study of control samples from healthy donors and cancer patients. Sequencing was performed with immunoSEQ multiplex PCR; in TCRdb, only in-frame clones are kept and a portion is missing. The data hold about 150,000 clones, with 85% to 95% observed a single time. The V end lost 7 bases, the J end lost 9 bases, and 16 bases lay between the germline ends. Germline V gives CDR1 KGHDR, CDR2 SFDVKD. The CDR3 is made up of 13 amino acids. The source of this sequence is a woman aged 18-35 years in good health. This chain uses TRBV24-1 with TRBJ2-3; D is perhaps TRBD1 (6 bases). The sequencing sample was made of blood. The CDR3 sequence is CATSSLKGETQYF. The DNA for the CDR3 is TGTGCCACCAGCTCCCTTAAGGGGGAGACGCAGTATTTT.